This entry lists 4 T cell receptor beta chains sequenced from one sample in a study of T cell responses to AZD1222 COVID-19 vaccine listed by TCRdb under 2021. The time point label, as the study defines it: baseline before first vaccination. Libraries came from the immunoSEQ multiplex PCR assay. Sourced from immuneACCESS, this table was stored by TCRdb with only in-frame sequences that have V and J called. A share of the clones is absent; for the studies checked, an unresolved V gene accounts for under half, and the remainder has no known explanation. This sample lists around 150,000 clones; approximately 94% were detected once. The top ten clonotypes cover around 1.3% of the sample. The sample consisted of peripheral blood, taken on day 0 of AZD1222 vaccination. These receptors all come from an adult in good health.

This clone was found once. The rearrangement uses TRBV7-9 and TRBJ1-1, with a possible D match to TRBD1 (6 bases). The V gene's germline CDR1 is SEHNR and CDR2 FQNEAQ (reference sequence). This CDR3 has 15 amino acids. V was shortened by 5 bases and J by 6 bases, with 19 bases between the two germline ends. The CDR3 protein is CASSHGRGAKAEAFF. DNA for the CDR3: TGTGCCAGCAGCCATGGGAGGGGGGCGAAAGCTGAAGCTTTCTTT.

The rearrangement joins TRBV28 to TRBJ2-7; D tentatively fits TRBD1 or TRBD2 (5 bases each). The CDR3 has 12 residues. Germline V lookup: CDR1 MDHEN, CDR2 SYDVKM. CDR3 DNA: TGTGCCAGCAGTTCTCTCGATCGGGGCAGTCAAGTC. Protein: CASSSLDRGSQV.

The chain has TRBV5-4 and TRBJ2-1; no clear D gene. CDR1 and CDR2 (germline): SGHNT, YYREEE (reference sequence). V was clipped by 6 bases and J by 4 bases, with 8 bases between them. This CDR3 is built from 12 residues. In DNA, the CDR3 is TGTGCCAGCACGTCCAGTTACAATGAGCAGTTCTTC. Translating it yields CASTSSYNEQFF. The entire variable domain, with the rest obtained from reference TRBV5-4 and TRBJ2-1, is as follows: ETGVTQSPTHLIKTRGQQVTLRCSSQSGHNTVSWYQQALGQGPQFIFQYYREEENGRGNFPPRFSGLQFPNYSSELNVNALELDDSALYLCASTSSYNEQFFGPGTRLTVL.

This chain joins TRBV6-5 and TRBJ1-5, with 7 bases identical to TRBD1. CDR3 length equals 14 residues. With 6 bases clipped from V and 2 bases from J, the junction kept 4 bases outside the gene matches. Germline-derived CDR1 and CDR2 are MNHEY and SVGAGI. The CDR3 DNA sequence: TGTGCCAGCAGCCGAACAGGGGGCAATCAGCCCCAGCATTTT. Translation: CASSRTGGNQPQHF.